Shown below are 18 T cell receptor beta chains from a single sample sequenced in a study of OX40 agonist ivuxolimab in advanced cancers. TCRdb keeps only in-frame clones here, not all; method: immunoSEQ multiplex PCR. Among about 46,000 clones listed, approximately 86% were seen once. The material sequenced was CD4+ or CD8+ T cells sorted from blood, taken in a trial of the OX40 agonist ivuxolimab. These TCRs come from an adult with an advanced solid tumor such as melanoma, head and neck, liver or kidney cancer.

The chain combines TRBV6-6 with TRBJ1-1, with a weak D call TRBD1 (5 bases). Trimming left V 7 bases short and J 7 bases short, with 19 bases between. The CDR3 spans 14 residues. Germline CDR1 is MNHNY and CDR2 is SVGAGI (reference sequence). This chain's CDR3 is CASTREGTYFEAFF. In DNA form, the CDR3 reads TGTGCCAGCACTAGGGAAGGGACGTACTTTGAAGCTTTCTTT.

V and J are TRBV28 and TRBJ2-3; weak D call: TRBD1 (5 bases). The CDR3 totals 18 residues. Germline CDR1 reads MDHEN; CDR2 reads SYDVKM. The V and J ends lost 3 bases and 0 bases respectively, with 19 bases between them. The DNA for the CDR3 is TGTGCCAGCAGTTTTCAAGAACAGGCCCTCCTTAGCACAGATACGCAGTATTTT. Its protein product is CASSFQEQALLSTDTQYF.

This clone was observed once. A read error may account for a junction end that differs from germline. The gene calls are TRBV7-7 and TRBJ2-2; tentative D call: TRBD2 (5 bases). Germline V lookup: CDR1 SSHAT, CDR2 FNYEAQ (reference sequence). CDR3 length: 14 residues. CDR3 region: CASSLARATGELFF. DNA for the CDR3: TGTGCTAGCAGCTTAGCGCGAGCGACCGGGGAGCTGTTTTTT. Full variable domain (missing parts from reference TRBV7-7 and TRBJ2-2): GAGVSQSPRYKVTKRGQDVTLRCDPISSHATLYWYQQALGQGPEFLTYFNYEAQPDKSGLPSDRFSAERPEGSISTLTIQRTEQRDSAMYRCASSLARATGELFFGEGSRLTVL.

The chain is built from TRBV7-9 and TRBJ1-2, with a possible D match to TRBD1 (6 bases). V gave up 4 bases and J gave up 5 bases, with 14 bases separating them. The CDR3 has 14 residues. Germline-derived CDR1 and CDR2 are SEHNR and FQNEAQ (reference sequence). CDR3 loop: CASSYGQNHYGYTF. The CDR3 DNA reads as TGTGCCAGCAGCTACGGACAGAACCATTATGGCTACACCTTC.

The chain carries TRBV7-2 and TRBJ2-1, with D possibly matching TRBD2 (6 bases). The germline V gene encodes CDR1 SGHTA and CDR2 FQGNSA. Between the trimmed V and J ends, which lost 5 bases and 8 bases, there was a span of 19 bases. This CDR3 is built from 15 residues. The CDR3 sequence is CASSRVLAQRDEQFF. CDR3 coding DNA: TGTGCCAGCAGCCGAGTACTAGCCCAACGGGATGAGCAGTTCTTC. Drawing the rest from reference TRBV7-2 and TRBJ2-1, the complete variable domain is GAGVSQSPSNKVTEKGKDVELRCDPISGHTALYWYRQSLGQGLEFLIYFQGNSAPDKSGLPSDRFSAERTGGSVSTLTIQRTQQEDSAVYLCASSRVLAQRDEQFFGPGTRLTVL.

The V call is TRBV18, the J call TRBJ2-7; no firm D call. CDR3 length: 15 amino acids. CDR1 is KGHSH, CDR2 LQKENI, per germline. The V end lost 0 bases, the J end lost 0 bases, and 9 bases lay between the germline ends. For the CDR3, the DNA is TGTGCCAGCTCACCACCGGCCAGCTACTCCTACGAGCAGTACTTC. It specifies CASSPPASYSYEQYF. The full variable domain, with the rest looked up from reference TRBV18 and TRBJ2-7, is NAGVMQNPRHLVRRRGQEARLRCSPMKGHSHVYWYRQLPEEGLKFMVYLQKENIIDESGMPKERFSAEFPKEGPSILRIQQVVRGDSAAYFCASSPPASYSYEQYFGPGTRLTVT.

The chain recombines TRBV6-6 with TRBJ2-1; D remains ambiguous. The CDR3 length is 13 residues. V was clipped by 5 bases and J by 6 bases, with 11 bases between them. The germline CDR1 and CDR2 sequences are MNHNY and SVGAGI (reference sequence). The CDR3 bases are TGTGCCAGCAGTATCAATACGTTCAATGAGCAGTTCTTC. It is translated as CASSINTFNEQFF.

The chain employs TRBV18 and TRBJ2-5; D is unresolved. Trimming stripped 2 bases from V and 5 bases from J, with 9 bases between. Germline assignment: CDR1 KGHSH and CDR2 LQKENI. This CDR3 is built from 13 residues. CDR3 sequence (DNA): TGTGCCAGCTCACCAGAGCTCCGGGAGACCCAGTACTTC. It translates to CASSPELRETQYF.

The chain has TRBV6-5 and TRBJ1-2; D gene ambiguous. Trimming removed 8 bases at V and 0 bases at J, with 16 bases between. This CDR3 is 15 amino acids long. Per germline, CDR1 MNHEY and CDR2 SVGAGI. The CDR3 nucleotides read TGTGCCAGCCTGGGTGGGTTGACTGCTAACTATGGCTACACCTTC. Encoded protein: CASLGGLTANYGYTF.

The chain is built from TRBV7-9 and TRBJ2-1, with D maybe TRBD2 (5 bases). Germline V gene data show CDR1 as SEHNR and CDR2 as FQNEAQ (reference sequence). CDR3 size: 13 residues. V was clipped by 2 bases and J by 10 bases, with 12 bases between them. The CDR3 loop is CASSLRPSGEQFF. The CDR3 DNA follows: TGTGCCAGCAGCTTACGCCCTTCGGGAGAGCAGTTCTTC. The whole variable domain, filled in from reference TRBV7-9 and TRBJ2-1, reads DTGVSQNPRHKITKRGQNVTFRCDPISEHNRLYWYRQTLGQGPEFLTYFQNEAQLEKSRLLSDRFSAERPKGSFSTLEIQRTEQGDSAMYLCASSLRPSGEQFFGPGTRLTVL.

The chain is built from TRBV18 and TRBJ2-3; D not resolved. The V end lost 4 bases, the J end lost 4 bases, and 9 bases lay between the germline ends. CDR3 length: 13 amino acids. The germline CDR1 and CDR2 sequences are KGHSH and LQKENI. The CDR3 DNA sequence: TGTGCCAGCTCACGGCCTGTGGCAGATACGCAGTATTTT. It is translated as CASSRPVADTQYF.

V is TRBV5-1 and J is TRBJ2-5; 7 bases map to TRBD1. The CDR3 extends over 13 amino acids. V trimming: 0 bases; J trimming: 4 bases; junction bases outside the gene matches: 0. CDR1 SGHRS and CDR2 YFSETQ come from the germline V gene. The CDR3 spells CASSLGTGETQYF. CDR3 DNA: TGCGCCAGCAGCTTGGGGACAGGAGAGACCCAGTACTTC.

The chain recombines TRBV10-3 with TRBJ1-1; D unresolved. Per the germline V gene, CDR1 is ENHRY and CDR2 is SYGVKD. V shed 4 bases and J shed 3 bases, with 12 bases lying between them. The CDR3 sequence is 14 residues long. The CDR3 DNA reads TGTGCCATCAGTGGGGCAGCGTGGGACACTGAAGCTTTCTTT. Translation gives CAISGAAWDTEAFF.

This sequence joins TRBV6-5 and TRBJ2-1; 11 bases are shared with TRBD2. The germline gives CDR1 MNHEY, CDR2 SVGAGI. This CDR3 has 15 amino acids. V gave up 6 bases and J gave up 4 bases; unmatched junction bases: 5. The CDR3 DNA reads TGTGCCAGCAGCCCAACTAGCGGGGGTTACAATGAGCAGTTCTTC. Translating gives CASSPTSGGYNEQFF.

The chain joins TRBV5-4 to TRBJ1-6; D gene ambiguous. V was shortened by 4 bases and J by 7 bases, with 18 bases between the two germline ends. In germline, CDR1 is SGHNT, CDR2 YYREEE (reference sequence). There are 16 residues in the CDR3. The CDR3 DNA is TGTGCCAGCAGCGCGACACTCGATCCGGCGAATTCACCCCTCCACTTT. The encoded protein is CASSATLDPANSPLHF.

This clone was seen just once. This CDR3 is CASSPTGTWFGYTF. The CDR3 DNA follows: TGTGCCAGCAGTCCAACAGGGACCTGGTTCGGCTACACCTTC. V usage is TRBV28 and J usage is TRBJ1-2; D might be TRBD1 (6 bases). Per the germline V gene, CDR1 is MDHEN and CDR2 is SYDVKM. Deletions cut 5 bases from V and 8 bases from J, with 18 bases between. This CDR3 is 14 amino acids long.

Comment on this clone: Other DNA sequences from this sample encode an identical CDR3 as well. V and J are TRBV6-1 and TRBJ2-6; D gene ambiguous. The CDR3 extends over 15 amino acids. V dropped 2 bases and J dropped 0 bases, with 5 bases sitting between them. CDR1 is MNHNS, CDR2 SASEGT, per germline. Here the CDR3 DNA reads TGTGCCAGCAGTGAAACTTTCTCTGGGGCCAACGTCCTGACTTTC. This gives the protein CASSETFSGANVLTF.

The chain couples TRBV11-1 to TRBJ2-7; TRBD1 is a possible D gene (6 bases). CDR1 and CDR2 (germline): SGHAT, FQDESV (reference sequence). CDR3 length: 15 amino acids. V was clipped by 6 bases and J by 3 bases, with 18 bases between them. The CDR3 DNA is TGTGCCAGCAGGGGACAAATACAGGCTAACTACGAGCAGTACTTC. Protein sequence: CASRGQIQANYEQYF.